This T cell receptor (beta chain) was recovered during a study of CD8+CD57+ T cells in acquired aplastic anemia. Study summary: Recorded DNA amounts for sorted CD4+ and CD8+ cells had an average of approximately 3.2 ug.

Using genomic DNA as the template, TCR beta VDJ and CDR3 profiling was carried out. TCRdb fed the reads into MiXCR, producing one record per CDR3 protein. The sample records roughly 180,000 distinct CDR3 sequences, about three fifths being singletons. CDR1 LGHNA and CDR2 YSLEER come from the germline V gene. V was clipped by 0 bases and J by 7 bases, with 12 bases between them. This CDR3 is 14 amino acids long. The receptor's source is a human donor with severe aplastic anemia or a healthy control (not recorded which). The rearrangement joins TRBV4-3 to TRBJ1-2; D possibly corresponds to TRBD1 (6 bases). The sequenced material came from sorted CD4+, CD8+, or CD8+CD57+ T cells (not recorded which) from PBMCs. DNA for the CDR3: TGCGCCAGCAGCCAAGATCAGGGGCTAGGTGGCTACACCTTC. It encodes CASSQDQGLGGYTF.